This TCR beta chain stems from a study of shared clonotypes between healthy human individuals. V lost 3 bases and J lost 0, with 5 bases in between. This CDR3 has 14 amino acids. CDR1 is KGHSH, CDR2 LQKENI, per germline. Unsorted PBMCs provided DNA that was sequenced on ten immunoSEQ deep assay plates. The data were produced by immunoSEQ multiplex PCR, yet TCRdb's version contains in-frame clones alone and is incomplete. The data contain around 440,000 clones, approximately 80% of them singletons. Donors were Caucasian adults residing in Nashville, Tennessee, USA. Details on this clone: This CDR3 is also generated by other DNA sequences in the sample.

The TCR sequence derives from a woman aged 40 to 49 in good health. Some clones in this sample may be carry-over from other donors' samples. The material sequenced was PBMCs. The rearrangement uses TRBV18 and TRBJ2-2, with D uncertain. The CDR3 coding sequence is TGTGCCAGCTCACCGGGTACGAACACCGGGGAGCTGTTTTTT. Translating it yields CASSPGTNTGELFF.